This TCR beta chain came from a study of T cell repertoires in cytomegalovirus infection. Overall study: Both recently identified HLA-C-restricted and well-studied HLA-B-restricted CMV epitopes were used in the study. Both CMV infection and a matching HLA type were indicated by public TCR beta signatures.

Broader study findings: Predominance within the ex vivo response was attributable to HLA-C-restricted CMV-specific TCR beta clonotypes.

One entry per CDR3 protein, called by TCRdb with MiXCR from the reads. The data contain fewer than 850,000 distinct CDR3 sequences, roughly 29% of them seen just once; the ten biggest clones take up about 12%. CDR1 SGHTA and CDR2 FQGNSA come from the germline V gene. The CDR3 has 15 amino acids. Trimming cost V 5 bases and J 7 bases, with 15 bases left between them. This clonotype was seen a few times. Its antigen is undetermined. The clonotype was recovered from a human donor in good health (CMV status not recorded). Some clones in this sample may be carry-over from other donors' samples. The gene calls are TRBV7-2 and TRBJ1-6, with D hard to call. Sequencing used cultured CD8+ T cells from PBMCs, obtained from culture after CMV antigen stimulation. The CDR3 loop reads CASSPDLAPNSPLHF. DNA for the CDR3: TGTGCCAGCAGCCCCGACCTAGCCCCCAATTCACCCCTCCACTTT.